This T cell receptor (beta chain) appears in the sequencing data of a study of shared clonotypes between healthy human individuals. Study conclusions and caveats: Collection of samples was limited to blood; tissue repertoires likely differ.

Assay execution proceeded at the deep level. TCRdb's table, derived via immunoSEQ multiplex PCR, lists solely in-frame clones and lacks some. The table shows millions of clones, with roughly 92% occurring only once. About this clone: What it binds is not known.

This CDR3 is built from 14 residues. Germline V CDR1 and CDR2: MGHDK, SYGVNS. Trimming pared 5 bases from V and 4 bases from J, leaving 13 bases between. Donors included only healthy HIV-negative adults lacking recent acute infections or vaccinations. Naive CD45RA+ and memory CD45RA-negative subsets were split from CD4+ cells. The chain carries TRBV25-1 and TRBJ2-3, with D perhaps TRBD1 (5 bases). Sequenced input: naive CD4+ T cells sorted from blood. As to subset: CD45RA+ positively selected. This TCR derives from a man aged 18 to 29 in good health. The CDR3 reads CASSRQGSADTQYF. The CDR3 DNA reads TGTGCCAGCAGTCGCCAGGGTTCGGCAGATACGCAGTATTTT.